This TCR beta chain was obtained from a study of T cells after yellow fever vaccination. This clonotype was picked up a small number of times. The study made its TCR cDNA through 5'RACE template switching. That step introduced a universal primer site along with UMIs. TCRdb analysed the 5' RACE reads with MiXCR anew, one entry per CDR3 protein. The sample records tens of thousands of distinct CDR3 sequences, 7.5% to 9% being singletons. This CDR3 spans 16 amino acids. Germline V gives CDR1 MNHEY, CDR2 SVGAGI. V gave up 0 bases and J gave up 2 bases; unmatched junction bases: 3. The clonotype originates from a man aged 25-45 years who received the YFV17D yellow fever vaccine. The sequencing used CD8+ T cells sorted from PBMCs, collected on the day of the yellow fever booster vaccination. This sequence joins TRBV6-5 and TRBJ2-3, with 9 bases lining up with TRBD1. DNA for the CDR3: TGTGCCAGCAGTTACTCCGGGACAGGGTCCACAGATACGCAGTATTTT. Amino acids: CASSYSGTGSTDTQYF.